This TCR beta chain was sequenced for a study of blood T cell repertoires in COVID-19. Looking at the study overall: There were acute and convalescent COVID-19 samples, and they came from the United States, Italy and Spain. T cells, B-cell-depleted T cells, or PBMCs provided the cDNA or gDNA that served as material.

In the study's own analysis: Amplified reference gene primers provided the basis for estimating nucleated cell counts. TCRdb's table, derived via immunoSEQ multiplex PCR, lists solely in-frame clones and lacks some. V and J calls and clone size are as listed in that table; D and trimming were resolved from the DNA. The data contain about 80,000 clones, 82% of them singletons. Germline-derived CDR1 and CDR2 are WSHSY and SAAADI. CDR3 size: 13 residues. V lost 2 bases to trimming and J lost 5 bases, with 9 bases between them. This sequence joins TRBV10-2 and TRBJ2-5; TRBD2 is a possible D gene (6 bases). Sequences were obtained from peripheral blood. This TCR came from a human donor in a cohort sampled during active COVID-19. The CDR3 coding sequence is TGCGCCAGCAGTGAGCAGGGAGGCGAGACCCAGTACTTC. Translation gives CASSEQGGETQYF.